This TCR beta chain was observed in a study of blood T cell repertoires in COVID-19. Study overall: Nucleic acid was either cDNA or gDNA, and it came from T cells, B-cell-depleted T cells, or PBMCs.

The germline gives CDR1 GTSNPN, CDR2 SVGIG (reference sequence). This CDR3 contains 14 residues. V dropped 2 bases and J dropped 7; count of bases not matched to a gene: 6. As originally analysed: How many nucleated cells were present was estimated from reference gene primer amplification. The assay was immunoSEQ multiplex PCR, and TCRdb's table has in-frame clones only and misses some. The V and J calls and clone size are taken from that table; D and trimming were inferred from the DNA. The profile shows around 160,000 clones, roughly 80% of them singletons. This TCR was sampled from a human donor with acute or convalescent COVID-19. The donor label of this sample is uncertain. Sequencing was done on a sample of peripheral blood. The chain has TRBV30 and TRBJ1-2; 11 bases fit TRBD1. The CDR3 nucleotides read TGTGCCTGGAGTAGGGGACAGGGGGAATTTGGCTACACCTTC. It translates to CAWSRGQGEFGYTF. Drawing the rest from reference TRBV30 and TRBJ1-2, the complete variable domain is SQTIHQWPATLVQPVGSPLSLECTVEGTSNPNLYWYRQAAGRGLQLLFYSVGIGQISSEVPQNLSASRPQDRQFILSSKKLLLSDSGFYLCAWSRGQGEFGYTFGSGTRLTVV.